Shown below are 7 T cell receptor beta chains from a single sample sequenced in a study of breast tumors, draining lymph nodes, adjacent tissues. TCRdb used MiXCR to reprocess the multiplex PCR reads, holding one entry per CDR3 protein. The sample has 150,000 to 250,000 distinct CDR3 sequences, around 29% seen once. Breast cancer patients provided tissue from their axillary draining lymph nodes. Input material: axillary lymph node tissue. These receptors were taken from a female donor with breast cancer. Some clones in this sample may be carry-over from other donors' samples.

This sequence joins TRBV5-6 and TRBJ1-6, with 7 bases that match TRBD1. Germline V lookup: CDR1 SGHDT, CDR2 YYEEEE. Germline trimming cut 1 base from V and 6 bases from J; bases unmatched to any gene: 4. The CDR3 contains 15 residues. CDR3 DNA sequence: TGTGCCAGCAGCTTGAGGACAGGCATTAATTCACCCCTCCACTTT. It yields the protein CASSLRTGINSPLHF. Combining the CDR3 with reference TRBV5-6 and TRBJ1-6 gives the whole variable domain DAGVTQSPTHLIKTRGQQVTLRCSPKSGHDTVSWYQQALGQGPQFIFQYYEEEERQRGNFPDRFSGHQFPNYSSELNVNALLLGDSALYLCASSLRTGINSPLHFGNGTRLTVT.

The rearrangement links TRBV20-1 to TRBJ2-3; 12 bases map to TRBD1. The CDR3 runs to 16 residues. CDR1 is DFQATT, CDR2 SNEGSKA, per germline (reference sequence). V lost 3 bases to trimming and J lost 2 bases; unmatched junction nucleotides: 6. The CDR3 sequence is CSASGSGQGATDTQYF. The CDR3 DNA reads as TGCAGTGCTAGTGGATCGGGACAGGGGGCCACAGATACGCAGTATTTT.

This rearrangement joins TRBV29-1 to TRBJ1-2, with 9 bases that match TRBD1. Germline trimming cut 7 bases from V and 7 bases from J; bases unmatched to any gene: 7. CDR1 is SQVTM and CDR2 is ANQGSEA in the germline V gene. CDR3 length equals 12 residues. The CDR3: CSAPGQGAGYTF. CDR3 bases: TGCAGCGCACCGGGACAGGGTGCTGGCTACACCTTC.

The rearrangement uses TRBV24-1 and TRBJ2-7; TRBD2 matches at 10 bases. J lost 9 bases, V lost 9 bases, and 22 bases had no gene match. This CDR3 has 17 amino acids. Looked up from germline, CDR1 is KGHDR and CDR2 is SFDVKD. DNA for the CDR3: TGTGCCACCCCACTCGAAGAAGCGGGGGGGCCCGCGCGCGGGCAGTACTTC. Amino acids: CATPLEEAGGPARGQYF.

This rearrangement joins TRBV20-1 to TRBJ1-1; 8 nucleotides align to TRBD1. CDR1 and CDR2 (germline): DFQATT, SNEGSKA (reference sequence). The CDR3 sequence is 18 residues long. Trimming at V came to 3 bases and at J to 0 bases, leaving 15 bases not matched to a gene. The CDR3 region is CSASPIIDRGLMNTEAFF. DNA for the CDR3: TGCAGTGCTAGCCCGATTATAGACAGGGGTCTGATGAACACTGAAGCTTTCTTT.

In its sample, this clonotype was seen many times. The V gene is TRBV6-6, the J gene TRBJ2-1, with a possible D match to TRBD1 (7 bases). Looked up from germline, CDR1 is MNHNY and CDR2 is SVGAGI (reference sequence). The CDR3 loop spans 15 amino acids. Trimming stripped 6 bases from V and 8 bases from J, with 20 bases between. The CDR3 sequence is CASRPDREEQYEQFF. The CDR3 nucleotides are TGTGCCAGCAGACCTGACAGGGAGGAACAATATGAGCAGTTCTTC.

This clonotype was observed at least ten times. The rearrangement joins TRBV4-1 to TRBJ2-7; TRBD2 matches at 10 bases. The CDR3 runs 16 residues. CDR1 MGHRA and CDR2 YSYEKL come from the germline V gene. The ends lost 4 bases at V and 0 bases at J; junction bases unmatched: 6. CDR3: CASSPQPSGSSYEQYF. The CDR3 DNA is TGCGCCAGCAGCCCGCAGCCTAGCGGGAGCTCCTACGAGCAGTACTTC.